The rows below give T cell receptor beta chains drawn from one sample of a study of CD8+CD57+ T cells in acquired aplastic anemia. Using its own MiXCR run on the reads, TCRdb lists one record per CDR3 protein. The repertoire holds around 230,000 distinct CDR3 sequences, with approximately 60% as singletons. Sequenced material: sorted CD4+, CD8+, or CD8+CD57+ T cells (not recorded which) from PBMCs. All receptors derive from a human donor in good health. Each CDR3 is given with its conserved first and last residue. A D gene is named only where the DNA matches it firmly. Only some rows state a clone size, as once, few, many or a class for expanded clones.

clone size	D gene	V gene	J gene	CDR3 DNA	CDR3 protein
-	-	TRBV10-2	TRBJ1-2	TGCGCCAGCAGTGAGGTCGACATCCACTATGGCTACACCTTC	CASSEVDIHYGYTF
-	TRBD2	TRBV30	TRBJ2-7	TGTGCCTGGGGACTAGGTTTACGGGAGCAGTACTTC	CAWGLGLREQYF
-	-	TRBV6-6	TRBJ2-5	TGTGCCAGCAGTCCGATCATCGTCGGGGCCCAGTACTTC	CASSPIIVGAQYF
-	TRBD1	TRBV5-1	TRBJ1-2	TGCGCCAGCAGCTTGGGACAGGGAACTAACTATGGCTACACCTTC	CASSLGQGTNYGYTF
-	TRBD2	TRBV19	TRBJ2-3	TGTGCCAGTAGCCCAACGGGGGGGCCGACCAACACAGATACGCAGTATTTT	CASSPTGGPTNTDTQYF
many	TRBD1	TRBV2	TRBJ1-2	TGTGCCAGCAGTGGGGACAGGCCAGCTAACTATGGCTACACCTTC	CASSGDRPANYGYTF
-	-	TRBV7-3	TRBJ2-1	TGTGCCAGCAGCGACAGACACTACAATGAGCAGTTCTTC	CASSDRHYNEQFF
-	-	TRBV7-8	TRBJ1-2	TGTGCCAGCAGCCCAGAGGGGAGGTATGGCTACACCTTC	CASSPEGRYGYTF
-	-	TRBV25-1	TRBJ2-7	TGTGCCTGCATGACGGCGGAGGGCTACGAGCAGTACTTC	CACMTAEGYEQYF
few	-	TRBV20-1	TRBJ2-5	TGCAGTGCTAGTACGTACAGAGCCCAAGAGACCCAGTACTTC	CSASTYRAQETQYF
-	-	TRBV7-6	TRBJ1-2	TGTGCCAGCAGCTTAGGGGCAGGAGGATCGGGTGGCTACACCTTC	CASSLGAGGSGGYTF
-	TRBD1	TRBV19	TRBJ1-6	TGTGCCAGTAAAGGAACAGGGGAATCGGGTAATTCACCCCTCCACTTT	CASKGTGESGNSPLHF
many	TRBD2	TRBV6-2/TRBV6-3	TRBJ2-7	TGTGCCAGCACACTAGGCGGGGGTTCCTACGAGCAGTACTTC	CASTLGGGSYEQYF
once	TRBD2	TRBV10-3	TRBJ2-7	TGTGCCATCAGTGAATCTAGCGGGAGTACTAGCTCCTACGAGCAGTACTTC	CAISESSGSTSSYEQYF
-	-	TRBV19	TRBJ1-4	TGTGCCAGTAGCTTGCAGGGCTCGCGTAATGAAAAACTGTTTTTT	CASSLQGSRNEKLFF